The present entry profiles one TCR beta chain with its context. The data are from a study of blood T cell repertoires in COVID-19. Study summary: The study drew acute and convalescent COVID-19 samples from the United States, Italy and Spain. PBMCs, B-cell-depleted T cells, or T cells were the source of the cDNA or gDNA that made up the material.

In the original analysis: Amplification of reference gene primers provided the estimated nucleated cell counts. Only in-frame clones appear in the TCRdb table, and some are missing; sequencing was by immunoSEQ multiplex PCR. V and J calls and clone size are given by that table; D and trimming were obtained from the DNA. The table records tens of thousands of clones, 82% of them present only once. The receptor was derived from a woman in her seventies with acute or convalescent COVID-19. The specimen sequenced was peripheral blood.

The CDR3 spells CASIFQGATGNEQFF. CDR3 nucleotides: TGTGCCAGCATCTTCCAGGGGGCGACGGGGAATGAGCAGTTCTTC. The chain links TRBV5-6 to TRBJ2-1; TRBD1 matches 8 bases. The CDR3 spans 15 residues. From germline, CDR1 is SGHDT and CDR2 YYEEEE. V was pared by 6 bases and J by 7 bases, with 12 bases of the junction left unmatched.